The 30 T cell receptor beta chains reported below all come from one sample, sequenced in a study of blood T cell repertoires in COVID-19. Sequencing was performed with immunoSEQ multiplex PCR; in TCRdb, only in-frame clones are kept and a portion is missing. Among almost 200,000 clones listed, roughly 90% were seen once. The material sequenced was PBMCs or T cells enriched from blood (not recorded which). The receptors derive from a woman between 18 and 29 years old who had recovered from COVID-19.

This rearrangement joins TRBV7-4 to TRBJ1-5; no clear D. The CDR3 loop spans 16 amino acids. Germline-derived CDR1 and CDR2 are SGHVT and SQSDAQ. The V gene lost 3 bases and the J gene lost 0 bases, with 12 bases spanning the gap. CDR3 sequence (DNA): TGTGCCAGCAGCTTGGTGGGCAGCAATAGCAATCAGCCCCAGCATTTT. Translating gives CASSLVGSNSNQPQHF. The full variable domain, completed using reference TRBV7-4 and TRBJ1-5, is GAGVSQSPRYKVAKRGRDVALRCDSISGHVTLYWYRQTLGQGSEVLTYSQSDAQRDKSGRPSGRFSAERPERSVSTLKIQRTEQGDSAVYLCASSLVGSNSNQPQHFGDGTRLSIL.

V gene TRBV10-3 combines with J gene TRBJ1-1; the match to TRBD1 covers 7 bases. After removal of 4 bases from V and 3 bases from J, the junction contained 8 bases not matched to a gene. Germline loops: CDR1 ENHRY, CDR2 SYGVKD. The CDR3 length is 15 residues. CDR3 region: CAISVGRQGDTEAFF. In nucleotides, the CDR3 is TGTGCCATCAGTGTAGGACGGCAGGGGGACACTGAAGCTTTCTTT.

The V gene is TRBV19, the J gene TRBJ2-1, with 13 bases matching TRBD2. This CDR3 has 16 residues. The V and J ends lost 5 bases and 8 bases, in that order; junction bases with no gene match: 9. The germline V gene has CDR1 LNHDA and CDR2 SQIVND (reference sequence). CDR3 loop: CASSLQNGLAGDEQFF. The CDR3 DNA is TGTGCCAGTAGTCTCCAAAACGGACTAGCGGGGGATGAGCAGTTCTTC.

The chain couples TRBV30 to TRBJ2-5; D unclear. Per germline, CDR1 GTSNPN and CDR2 SVGIG (reference sequence). The CDR3 length is 11 residues. Trimming pared 3 bases from V and 3 bases from J, leaving 5 bases between. CDR3 DNA sequence: TGTGCCTGGAGGCGTAAAGAGACCCAGTACTTC. This sequence encodes CAWRRKETQYF.

CDR3 sequence: CASSQDIAGGFYEQYF. CDR3 DNA: TGCGCCAGCAGCCAAGATATTGCAGGGGGTTTCTACGAGCAGTACTTC. V gene TRBV4-1 combines with J gene TRBJ2-7, with 7 bases identical to TRBD1. J was trimmed by 3 bases and V by 0 bases; bases with no gene match: 8. Germline values: CDR1 MGHRA, CDR2 YSYEKL. The CDR3 runs 16 residues.

This chain links TRBV29-1 with TRBJ2-7; D may be TRBD1 (6 bases). Germline V gives CDR1 SQVTM, CDR2 ANQGSEA. The CDR3 loop spans 12 amino acids. Trimming cost V 3 bases and J 6 bases, with 12 bases left between them. CDR3 sequence reads: CSVDDRTGEQYF. CDR3 in DNA: TGCAGCGTTGACGACAGGACGGGCGAGCAGTACTTC.

J is TRBJ1-3 and V is TRBV12-3 or TRBV12-4; D is unresolved. With 3 bases removed from V and 7 bases from J, the gap between germline ends came to 7 bases. This CDR3 region has 12 residues. Here the CDR3 DNA reads TGTGCCAGCAGTTTTTTTTCTAACACCATATATTTT. It encodes CASSFFSNTIYF.

V is TRBV6-5 and J is TRBJ1-2; TRBD1 matches at 7 bases. CDR1 is MNHEY, CDR2 SVGAGI, per germline. With 0 bases clipped from V and 9 bases from J, the junction kept 7 bases outside the gene matches. The CDR3 is 14 amino acids. In DNA, the CDR3 is TGTGCCAGCAGTTACTCGAGGACAGGCGGTAGCTACACCTTC. This codes for CASSYSRTGGSYTF.

This chain connects TRBV19 to TRBJ1-5; D may be TRBD1 (5 bases). Trimming took 0 bases from V and 2 from J, leaving 23 bases between them. The CDR3 covers 20 residues. Germline V gene sequence: CDR1 LNHDA, CDR2 SQIVND (reference sequence). CDR3 DNA sequence: TGTGCCAGTAGTATAGATCTGGAGGGACCGAAGTTCCATGGCAATCAGCCCCAGCATTTT. It specifies CASSIDLEGPKFHGNQPQHF.

This chain links TRBV2 with TRBJ1-1; D is undetermined. The germline gives CDR1 SNHLY, CDR2 FYNNEI. Trimming removed 8 bases from V and 2 bases from J, with 24 bases in between. The CDR3 extends over 17 amino acids. The CDR3 spells CASFRKKDWKLNTEAFF. Here the CDR3 DNA reads TGTGCCAGCTTCAGAAAAAAGGACTGGAAATTAAACACTGAAGCTTTCTTT.

The chain recombines TRBV15 with TRBJ1-5, with 7 bases identical to TRBD1. V was clipped by 0 bases and J by 6 bases; unmatched bases: 2. Germline CDR1 reads LNHNV; CDR2 reads YYDKDF (reference sequence). The CDR3 totals 14 residues. CDR3 sequence: CATSREGGGQPQHF. The CDR3 DNA reads TGTGCCACCAGCAGAGAAGGGGGCGGTCAGCCCCAGCATTTT.

V usage is TRBV5-4 and J usage is TRBJ2-3; 7 nucleotides agree with TRBD1. This CDR3 has 16 amino acids. With V trimmed by 0 bases and J by 0 bases, 4 bases remained unmatched. Germline lookup yields CDR1 SGHNT and CDR2 YYREEE (reference sequence). The CDR3 region is CASSLAQGRSTDTQYF. For the CDR3, the DNA is TGTGCCAGCAGCTTGGCACAGGGGCGAAGCACAGATACGCAGTATTTT.

J is TRBJ1-2 and V is TRBV19, with no clear D. The CDR3 length is 16 residues. The ends were cut back, 6 bases at V and 4 bases at J, with 21 bases in the middle. The V gene's germline CDR1 is LNHDA and CDR2 SQIVND (reference sequence). The CDR3 loop reads CASSSTAGFPLYGYTF. CDR3 sequence (DNA): TGTGCCAGTAGCTCCACCGCAGGTTTTCCCCTCTATGGCTACACCTTC. Supplemented by reference TRBV19 and TRBJ1-2, the full variable domain reads DGGITQSPKYLFRKEGQNVTLSCEQNLNHDAMYWYRQDPGQGLRLIYYSQIVNDFQKGDIAEGYSVSREKKESFPLTVTSAQKNPTAFYLCASSSTAGFPLYGYTFGSGTRLTVV.

The V and J genes are TRBV6-1 and TRBJ1-4, with D unclear. CDR1 is MNHNS and CDR2 is SASEGT in the germline V gene. V was shortened by 2 bases and J by 8 bases, with 12 bases between the two germline ends. The CDR3 runs 14 residues. CDR3 coding DNA: TGTGCCAGCAGTGAAAAAACGGTTTTGGAAAAACTGTTTTTT. Translating gives CASSEKTVLEKLFF.

This chain connects TRBV5-6 to TRBJ1-2; 9 bases agree with TRBD1. V dropped 3 bases and J dropped 0; count of bases not matched to a gene: 9. The CDR3 runs to 17 residues. Germline V gives CDR1 SGHDT, CDR2 YYEEEE. In DNA, the CDR3 is TGTGCCAGCAGCTCAGGACAGGGGCTGAGAACTAACTATGGCTACACCTTC. Residues: CASSSGQGLRTNYGYTF.

The CDR3 loop reads CASSQEREGGTIKTQYF. CDR3 bases: TGTGCCAGCAGCCAAGAACGCGAGGGGGGGACGATTAAGACCCAGTACTTC. V usage is TRBV4-2 and J usage is TRBJ2-5, with D possibly matching TRBD2 (7 bases). There are 17 residues in the CDR3. Per the germline V gene, CDR1 is LGHNA and CDR2 is YNFKEQ. V lost 0 bases to trimming and J lost 6 bases, with 20 bases between them.

The CDR3 loop is CATSLGGANEKLFF. Here the CDR3 DNA reads TGTGCCACCTCGTTGGGGGGGGCCAATGAAAAACTGTTTTTT. The chain uses TRBV10-3 and TRBJ1-4; tentatively, D is TRBD1 (6 bases). CDR1 is ENHRY and CDR2 is SYGVKD in the germline V gene. This CDR3 has 14 residues. V gave up 10 bases and J gave up 5 bases, with 17 bases separating them.

This chain links TRBV4-1 with TRBJ1-5; tentatively, D is TRBD1 (6 bases). The germline gives CDR1 MGHRA, CDR2 YSYEKL. Deletions cut 4 bases from V and 2 bases from J, with 12 bases between. This CDR3 contains 15 residues. The CDR3 here is CASSRTQGRNQPQHF. DNA for the CDR3: TGCGCCAGCAGCCGAACACAGGGCCGCAATCAGCCCCAGCATTTT.

The chain employs TRBV27 and TRBJ1-2; no clear D. From germline, CDR1 is MNHEY and CDR2 SMNVEV (reference sequence). Between the trimmed V and J ends, which lost 3 bases and 1 base, there was a span of 9 bases. This CDR3 is built from 14 residues. The CDR3 spells CASSLSSFNYGYTF. CDR3 coding DNA: TGTGCCAGCAGTTTGTCCTCTTTTAACTATGGCTACACCTTC.

The V call is TRBV7-9, the J call TRBJ1-3, with a weak D call TRBD1 (5 bases). This CDR3 is 14 amino acids long. V was clipped by 6 bases and J by 4 bases, with 13 bases between them. Germline V gene lookup returns CDR1 SEHNR and CDR2 FQNEAQ (reference sequence). The CDR3 DNA sequence: TGTGCCAGCAGGACCACAGGTCCGGGAAACACCATATATTTT. It yields the protein CASRTTGPGNTIYF.

This clone has just one count. The chain carries TRBV6-5 and TRBJ2-7; 9 bases match TRBD1. The CDR3 consists of 14 residues. The ends lost 0 bases at V and 6 bases at J; junction bases unmatched: 3. Germline V gene sequence: CDR1 MNHEY, CDR2 SVGAGI. DNA of the CDR3: TGTGCCAGCAGTTACTCAGGGACAGGGCCCGAGCAGTACTTC. Translation: CASSYSGTGPEQYF.

The chain joins TRBV6-5 to TRBJ1-1, with 7 positions matching TRBD1. Germline assignment: CDR1 MNHEY and CDR2 SVGAGI. V shed 6 bases, J shed 7 bases, and the junction held 11 bases outside the gene matches. The CDR3 contains 14 residues. The CDR3 region is CASRYHGQVDEAFF. The CDR3 DNA reads TGTGCCAGCAGGTATCATGGACAGGTTGATGAAGCTTTCTTT.

The gene calls are TRBV10-1 and TRBJ1-6, with 8 bases fitting TRBD1. Germline V lookup: CDR1 WNHNN, CDR2 SYGVQD (reference sequence). Trimming cost V 4 bases and J 9 bases; bases outside gene matches: 11. CDR3 length equals 16 residues. The CDR3 sequence: CASSAWKGQDISPLHF. As DNA, the CDR3 is TGCGCCAGCAGTGCTTGGAAGGGACAGGACATTTCACCCCTCCACTTT.

This clone was recorded a few times. The chain couples TRBV5-1 to TRBJ2-7; D is undetermined. Germline values: CDR1 SGHRS, CDR2 YFSETQ. The length of the CDR3 is 14 residues. V was shortened by 2 bases and J by 0 bases, with 9 bases between the two germline ends. In DNA form, the CDR3 reads TGCGCCAGCAGCTTTAAGCACCCCTCCTACGAGCAGTACTTC. It translates to CASSFKHPSYEQYF.

V gene TRBV2 combines with J gene TRBJ1-5; 10 nucleotides align to TRBD1. Trimming cost V 4 bases and J 4 bases; bases outside gene matches: 4. Germline V lookup: CDR1 SNHLY, CDR2 FYNNEI. The CDR3 runs 15 residues. CDR3 DNA sequence: TGTGCCAGCAGTGGCAGGACAGGGGGTAATCAGCCCCAGCATTTT. Amino acid sequence: CASSGRTGGNQPQHF.

The gene calls are TRBV13 and TRBJ2-1; 7 bases match TRBD1. V shed 1 base and J 1 base; nucleotides not matched to a gene: 1. The CDR3 has 15 amino acids. CDR1 PRHDT and CDR2 FYEKMQ come from the germline V gene (reference sequence). In DNA form, the CDR3 reads TGTGCCAGCAGCTTAGCACAGGGGTCCTACAATGAGCAGTTCTTC. Its protein product is CASSLAQGSYNEQFF.

This chain links TRBV6-6 with TRBJ1-1, with TRBD1 as a possible D gene (6 bases). The CDR3 sequence is 15 residues long. Germline V gene lookup returns CDR1 MNHNY and CDR2 SVGAGI (reference sequence). V was cut by 0 bases and J by 0 bases, with 8 bases left in between. The CDR3 spells CASSYSQGLNTEAFF. DNA of the CDR3: TGTGCCAGCAGTTACTCACAGGGACTGAACACTGAAGCTTTCTTT.

The chain joins TRBV6-2 or TRBV6-3 to TRBJ2-4, with a possible D match to TRBD1 (6 bases). The germline CDR1 and CDR2 sequences are MNHEY and SVGEGT. V lost 5 bases, J lost 1 base, and 6 bases lay in between. CDR3 length: 13 residues. In nucleotides, the CDR3 is TGTGCCAGCAGTAGGGGGGCCAAAAACATTCAGTACTTC. This encodes CASSRGAKNIQYF.

This rearrangement joins TRBV28 to TRBJ2-7, with 11 bases that match TRBD1. J lost 4 bases, V lost 2 bases, and 7 bases had no gene match. The CDR3 contains 16 residues. CDR1 MDHEN and CDR2 SYDVKM come from the germline V gene. The chain's CDR3 is CASSLQGQGVGYEQYF. CDR3 in DNA: TGTGCCAGCAGTTTACAGGGACAGGGGGTGGGTTACGAGCAGTACTTC. The complete variable domain, with remaining parts taken from reference TRBV28 and TRBJ2-7, reads DVKVTQSSRYLVKRTGEKVFLECVQDMDHENMFWYRQDPGLGLRLIYFSYDVKMKEKGDIPEGYSVSREKKERFSLILESASTNQTSMYLCASSLQGQGVGYEQYFGPGTRLTVT.

The chain employs TRBV29-1 and TRBJ2-5, with 8 bases matching TRBD1. CDR3 size: 15 residues. Germline V gene lookup returns CDR1 SQVTM and CDR2 ANQGSEA. The V segment lost 7 bases and the J segment 5 bases; nucleotides outside the gene matches: 15. The CDR3 is CSAAWTGRDKETQYF. The CDR3 nucleotides read TGCAGCGCCGCCTGGACAGGGAGAGATAAGGAGACCCAGTACTTC.